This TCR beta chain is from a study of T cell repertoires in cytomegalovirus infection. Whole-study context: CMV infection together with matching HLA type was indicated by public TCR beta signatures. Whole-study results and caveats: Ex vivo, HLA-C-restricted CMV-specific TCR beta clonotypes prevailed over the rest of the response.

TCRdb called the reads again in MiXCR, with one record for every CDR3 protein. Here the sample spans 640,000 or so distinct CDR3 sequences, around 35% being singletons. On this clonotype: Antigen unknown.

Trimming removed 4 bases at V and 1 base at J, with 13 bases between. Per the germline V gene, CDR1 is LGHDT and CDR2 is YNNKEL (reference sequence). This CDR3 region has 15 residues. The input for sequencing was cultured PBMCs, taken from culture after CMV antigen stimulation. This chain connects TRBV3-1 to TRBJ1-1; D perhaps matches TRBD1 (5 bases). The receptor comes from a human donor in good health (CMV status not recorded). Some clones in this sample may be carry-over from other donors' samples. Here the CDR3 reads CASSRDAGGNTEAFF. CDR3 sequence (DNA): TGTGCCAGCAGCCGAGATGCCGGGGGGAACACTGAAGCTTTCTTT.